This is a list of T cell receptor beta chains from one sample in a study of response to subunit inactivated influenza vaccine. One entry per CDR3 protein, called by TCRdb with MiXCR from the RT-PCR reads. The repertoire holds approximately 170,000 distinct CDR3 sequences, with approximately 14% as singletons. The material sequenced was CD8+ T cells sorted from PBMCs, taken about 5 days after vaccination. All receptors derive from a man aged 50 or older who received an inactivated influenza vaccine. CDR3s include the opening cysteine and the closing phenylalanine or tryptophan. Fields, in order: V gene, clone size, J gene, D gene, CDR3 DNA, CDR3 protein. A D gene is named only where the DNA matches it firmly. Rows may omit the clone size; those that give it use once, few, many or a size class.

v_gene: TRBV25-1; abundance: few; j_gene: TRBJ2-5; d_gene: .; CDR3nt: TGTGCCAGCAGTGAATGGGGGGCGGAAGAGACCCAGTACTTC; CDR3aa: CASSEWGAEETQYF
v_gene: TRBV11-2; abundance: few; j_gene: TRBJ2-2; d_gene: .; CDR3nt: TGTGCCAGCAGCCCAGAAGGGCCCTCCTTGTATCCCGGGGAGCTGTTTTTT; CDR3aa: CASSPEGPSLYPGELFF
v_gene: TRBV6-6; abundance: .; j_gene: TRBJ2-3; d_gene: .; CDR3nt: TGTGCCAGCAGTTACGCAGGCCGAGATACGCAGTATTTT; CDR3aa: CASSYAGRDTQYF
v_gene: TRBV28; abundance: few; j_gene: TRBJ2-3; d_gene: TRBD2; CDR3nt: TGTGCCAGCATGGCTGCCAGCGGGAGTGAAGATACGCAGTATTTT; CDR3aa: CASMAASGSEDTQYF
v_gene: TRBV7-8; abundance: many; j_gene: TRBJ2-7; d_gene: .; CDR3nt: TGTGCCAGCAGCTTAGCGGTCGGGGATCTCTACGAGCAGTACTTC; CDR3aa: CASSLAVGDLYEQYF
v_gene: TRBV20-1; abundance: .; j_gene: TRBJ2-1; d_gene: TRBD2; CDR3nt: TGCAGTGCTAGAGATCTTCTAGCGGGAATAGACTACAATGAGCAGTTCTTC; CDR3aa: CSARDLLAGIDYNEQFF
v_gene: TRBV9; abundance: many; j_gene: TRBJ2-3; d_gene: .; CDR3nt: TGTGCCAGCAGCTTACGGGGAGATACGCAGTATTTT; CDR3aa: CASSLRGDTQYF
v_gene: TRBV11-1; abundance: few; j_gene: TRBJ2-7; d_gene: TRBD1; CDR3nt: TGTGCCAGCAGCTTACGAGACAGGGGGGGAGAGGGACTCTACGAGCAGTACTTC; CDR3aa: CASSLRDRGGEGLYEQYF
v_gene: TRBV7-9; abundance: .; j_gene: TRBJ1-4; d_gene: .; CDR3nt: TGTGCCAGCAGCTTAGATTGGGGGGAAGAAAAACTGTTTTTT; CDR3aa: CASSLDWGEEKLFF
v_gene: TRBV10-3; abundance: few; j_gene: TRBJ1-1; d_gene: TRBD1; CDR3nt: TGTGCCATCAGCGGCGGACAGGACAGCCGCATGAACACTGAAGCTTTCTTT; CDR3aa: CAISGGQDSRMNTEAFF
v_gene: TRBV9; abundance: .; j_gene: TRBJ2-1; d_gene: .; CDR3nt: TGTGCCAGCAGCGTAGGCGGGTATACCTACAATGAGCAGTTCTTC; CDR3aa: CASSVGGYTYNEQFF
v_gene: TRBV28; abundance: few; j_gene: TRBJ2-5; d_gene: .; CDR3nt: TGTGCCAGCAGTTTATTACTAGCTTCACCAGAGACCCAGTACTTC; CDR3aa: CASSLLLASPETQYF